Following are 9 T cell receptor beta chains from one sample sequenced in a study of regulatory T cells in long-lasting Graves disease. The time point is: newly diagnosed GD, antithyroid drugs for less than 3 months. With RNA extracted from PBMCs as input, the TCR library was made. Relying on iRepertoire HTBI primers and Arm-PCR of CDR3 regions, the team built TCR beta libraries. TCRdb analysed the multiplex PCR reads with MiXCR anew, one entry per CDR3 protein. The sample yields 200,000 to 250,000 distinct CDR3 sequences, 20% to 25% seen once. Sequences were derived from peripheral blood mononuclear cells (PBMCs), sampled at new diagnosis, from a patient treated with antithyroid drugs. These TCRs come from a female donor with Graves disease.

This clonotype came up many times. This rearrangement joins TRBV29-1 to TRBJ2-3; D gene uncertain. Germline V gene sequence: CDR1 SQVTM, CDR2 ANQGSEA. CDR3 length: 12 amino acids. The germline V and J ends were trimmed by 3 bases and 0 bases, with 4 bases remaining between them. CDR3: CSVDPSTDTQYF. DNA for the CDR3: TGCAGCGTTGACCCTAGCACAGATACGCAGTATTTT.

The chain is built from TRBV9 and TRBJ2-7; 7 bases are shared with TRBD1. J lost 2 bases, V lost 4 bases, and 6 bases had no gene match. The CDR3 covers 14 residues. Germline assignment: CDR1 SGDLS and CDR2 YYNGEE. DNA of the CDR3: TGTGCCAGCAGCCCAAGGACAGGTCCCTACGAGCAGTACTTC. It translates to CASSPRTGPYEQYF.

The chain links TRBV27 to TRBJ2-7, with 12 bases matching TRBD1. CDR3 length: 16 residues. V shed 5 bases and J 0 bases; nucleotides not matched to a gene: 5. Germline V gene data show CDR1 as MNHEY and CDR2 as SMNVEV (reference sequence). The CDR3, as DNA: TGTGCCAGCAGTGTAGGGACAGGGGGCAGCTCCTACGAGCAGTACTTC. Its translation is CASSVGTGGSSYEQYF.

The chain links TRBV5-1 to TRBJ2-2; TRBD2 agrees at 13 bases. The V and J ends lost 0 bases and 5 bases, in that order; junction bases with no gene match: 1. CDR3 length equals 16 residues. The germline V gene encodes CDR1 SGHRS and CDR2 YFSETQ. The CDR3 here is CASSLAGLAGTGELFF. Here the CDR3 DNA reads TGCGCCAGCAGCTTGGCGGGACTAGCGGGGACCGGGGAGCTGTTTTTT.

This clonotype has ten or more counts. The V call is TRBV7-3, the J call TRBJ2-7; 7 bases agree with TRBD1. This CDR3 contains 15 residues. CDR1 SGHTA and CDR2 FQGTGA come from the germline V gene. J lost 6 bases, V lost 8 bases, and 16 bases had no gene match. The CDR3 sequence is CASPPLGQNMVEQYF. DNA for the CDR3: TGTGCCAGCCCCCCCCTGGGACAGAACATGGTCGAGCAGTACTTC.

This clonotype was counted ten times or more. The chain has TRBV27 and TRBJ2-7; perhaps TRBD1 as D (5 bases). The CDR3 runs to 16 residues. Deletions cut 2 bases from V and 1 base from J, with 15 bases between. Germline assignment: CDR1 MNHEY and CDR2 SMNVEV (reference sequence). The CDR3 sequence is CASSLRPRASSYEQYF. The CDR3, as DNA: TGTGCCAGCAGTTTAAGGCCCAGGGCGTCTTCCTACGAGCAGTACTTC.

The chain links TRBV14 to TRBJ1-1; tentatively, D is TRBD1 (6 bases). Trimming stripped 3 bases from V and 0 bases from J, with 14 bases between. CDR1 and CDR2 from the germline V gene are SGHDN and FVKESK. The CDR3 sequence is 16 residues long. CDR3 nucleotide sequence: TGTGCCAGCAGCCAGGAAGGGGGAACCTTGAACACTGAAGCTTTCTTT. This encodes CASSQEGGTLNTEAFF. Variable domain in full (rest from reference TRBV14 and TRBJ1-1): EAGVTQFPSHSVIEKGQTVTLRCDPISGHDNLYWYRRVMGKEIKFLLHFVKESKQDESGMPNNRFLAERTGGTYSTLKVQPAELEDSGVYFCASSQEGGTLNTEAFFGQGTRLTVV.

At least ten counts were recorded for this clonotype. The J gene is TRBJ1-6, the V gene TRBV7-8; TRBD1 aligns across 9 bases. CDR1 is SGHVS, CDR2 FQNEAQ, per germline. Germline trimming cut 5 bases from V and 12 bases from J; bases unmatched to any gene: 5. CDR3 size: 13 residues. The CDR3 coding sequence is TGTGCCAGCAGCCAGGACAGGGGACGACCCCTCCACTTT. Translation: CASSQDRGRPLHF.

This clonotype occurred a few times. The chain carries TRBV20-1 and TRBJ2-2; D is ambiguous. Deletions cut 1 base from V and 3 bases from J, with 9 bases between. There are 14 residues in the CDR3. Germline assignment: CDR1 DFQATT and CDR2 SNEGSKA (reference sequence). The CDR3 DNA is TGCAGTGCTAGAGGACACTTCGACACCGGGGAGCTGTTTTTT. This encodes CSARGHFDTGELFF.